The rows below give T cell receptor beta chains drawn from one sample of a study of shared clonotypes between healthy human individuals. Method: immunoSEQ multiplex PCR; TCRdb's copy keeps in-frame clones and lacks some. The sample records approximately 480,000 clones, roughly 79% being singletons. What was sequenced was PBMCs. The source is a middle-aged woman in good health. Some clones in this sample may be carry-over from other donors' samples. CDR3s include the opening cysteine and the closing phenylalanine or tryptophan. Each record gives: D gene, CDR3 length, J gene, clone size, V gene, CDR3 DNA, CDR3 protein. A D gene is named only where the DNA matches it firmly. The size field is filled for only some rows; it gives once, few, many or a size class.

D gene: .
CDR3 length: 14
J gene: TRBJ1-1
clone size: .
V gene: TRBV7-9
CDR3 DNA: TGTGCCAGCAGCTTAGGCGGTGGCGGCACTGAAGCTTTCTTT
CDR3 protein: CASSLGGGGTEAFF

D gene: .
CDR3 length: 16
J gene: TRBJ1-5
clone size: .
V gene: TRBV4-3
CDR3 DNA: TGCGCCAGCAGCCAAGAGGAAGGAGTTAGCGATCAGCCCCAGCATTTT
CDR3 protein: CASSQEEGVSDQPQHF

D gene: .
CDR3 length: 14
J gene: TRBJ2-5
clone size: .
V gene: TRBV28
CDR3 DNA: TGTGCCAGCAGTTTTCAGCTAGTTGGGGAGACCCAGTACTTC
CDR3 protein: CASSFQLVGETQYF

D gene: .
CDR3 length: 15
J gene: TRBJ1-4
clone size: once
V gene: TRBV7-9
CDR3 DNA: TGTGCCAGCAGCTTGGGCCAGGGAACTAATGAAAAACTGTTTTTT
CDR3 protein: CASSLGQGTNEKLFF

D gene: TRBD2
CDR3 length: 15
J gene: TRBJ2-7
clone size: few
V gene: TRBV28
CDR3 DNA: TGTGCCAGCAGTCCCGGGACTAGTCTTCTCTACGAGCAGTACTTC
CDR3 protein: CASSPGTSLLYEQYF

D gene: TRBD2
CDR3 length: 15
J gene: TRBJ2-7
clone size: .
V gene: TRBV5-4
CDR3 DNA: TGTGCCAGCAGCTTGGCGGGAGGGCCCTCCTACGAGCAGTACTTC
CDR3 protein: CASSLAGGPSYEQYF

D gene: TRBD2
CDR3 length: 15
J gene: TRBJ2-2
clone size: .
V gene: TRBV7-3
CDR3 DNA: TGTGCCAGCAGCCCCGGGAGGGCGAACACCGGGGAGCTGTTTTTT
CDR3 protein: CASSPGRANTGELFF

D gene: .
CDR3 length: 14
J gene: TRBJ2-5
clone size: .
V gene: TRBV5-1
CDR3 DNA: TGCGCCAGCAGCTTCGGCGGGGGCCGGGAGACCCAGTACTTC
CDR3 protein: CASSFGGGRETQYF

D gene: TRBD1
CDR3 length: 16
J gene: TRBJ2-5
clone size: .
V gene: TRBV28
CDR3 DNA: TGTGCCAGCAGTTTACCCCCCGGGACAGCCCAAGAGACCCAGTACTTC
CDR3 protein: CASSLPPGTAQETQYF

D gene: .
CDR3 length: 18
J gene: TRBJ1-5
clone size: .
V gene: TRBV7-3
CDR3 DNA: TGTGCCAGCAGCTTGGTAGGAGGGGGACTTACGAGCAATCAGCCCCAGCATTTT
CDR3 protein: CASSLVGGGLTSNQPQHF

D gene: .
CDR3 length: 16
J gene: TRBJ2-1
clone size: .
V gene: TRBV28
CDR3 DNA: TGTGCCAGCAGTTCCGCCGTCGCGAGCTCCTACAATGAGCAGTTCTTC
CDR3 protein: CASSSAVASSYNEQFF

D gene: TRBD2
CDR3 length: 15
J gene: TRBJ2-1
clone size: many
V gene: TRBV6-4
CDR3 DNA: TGTGCCACCTCATCCGGGACTAGCGACCACAATGAGCAGTTCTTC
CDR3 protein: CATSSGTSDHNEQFF

D gene: .
CDR3 length: 13
J gene: TRBJ2-7
clone size: once
V gene: TRBV9
CDR3 DNA: TGTGCCAGCAGCGCCGGGGACGTATACGAGCAGTACTTC
CDR3 protein: CASSAGDVYEQYF

D gene: .
CDR3 length: 12
J gene: TRBJ1-4
clone size: .
V gene: TRBV28
CDR3 DNA: TGTGCCAGCAGGCGGAGGGATGAAAAACTGTTTTTT
CDR3 protein: CASRRRDEKLFF

D gene: TRBD1
CDR3 length: 14
J gene: TRBJ1-1
clone size: .
V gene: TRBV18
CDR3 DNA: TGTGCCAGCTCTCAGACAGGGGGCAACACTGAAGCTTTCTTT
CDR3 protein: CASSQTGGNTEAFF

D gene: .
CDR3 length: 17
J gene: TRBJ1-3
clone size: few
V gene: TRBV4-2
CDR3 DNA: TGTGCCAGCAGCCAGAACCGAGAAGCGACATCTGGAAACACCATATATTTT
CDR3 protein: CASSQNREATSGNTIYF

D gene: .
CDR3 length: 16
J gene: TRBJ2-4
clone size: few
V gene: TRBV28
CDR3 DNA: TGTGCCAGCAGTTTAGGGCAGCCACTAGCCAAAAACATTCAGTACTTC
CDR3 protein: CASSLGQPLAKNIQYF

D gene: .
CDR3 length: 11
J gene: TRBJ2-1
clone size: .
V gene: TRBV28
CDR3 DNA: TGTGCCAGCAGCTCTCATTATGAGCAGTTCTTC
CDR3 protein: CASSSHYEQFF

D gene: TRBD2
CDR3 length: 15
J gene: TRBJ2-1
clone size: .
V gene: TRBV5-4
CDR3 DNA: TGTGCCAGCAGCAAGCCGGGACTAGCGGGGAATGAGCAGTTCTTC
CDR3 protein: CASSKPGLAGNEQFF

D gene: TRBD2
CDR3 length: 16
J gene: TRBJ2-1
clone size: .
V gene: TRBV7-3
CDR3 DNA: TGTGCCAGCAGCTTCCTGACTAGCGGAACCTACAATGAGCAGTTCTTC
CDR3 protein: CASSFLTSGTYNEQFF

D gene: .
CDR3 length: 12
J gene: TRBJ1-4
clone size: .
V gene: TRBV5-4
CDR3 DNA: TGTGCCAGCAGCTTGCAGGATGAAAAACTGTTTTTT
CDR3 protein: CASSLQDEKLFF

D gene: TRBD2
CDR3 length: 13
J gene: TRBJ2-1
clone size: .
V gene: TRBV15
CDR3 DNA: TGTGCCACCAGCAGAGTAGCGGGGGGCAGGCAGTTCTTC
CDR3 protein: CATSRVAGGRQFF

D gene: TRBD1
CDR3 length: 14
J gene: TRBJ2-5
clone size: .
V gene: TRBV10-2
CDR3 DNA: TGCGCCAGCAGCGCCGGGACAGAGCAAGAGACCCAGTACTTC
CDR3 protein: CASSAGTEQETQYF

D gene: .
CDR3 length: 13
J gene: TRBJ1-2
clone size: .
V gene: TRBV19
CDR3 DNA: TGTGCCAGTAGTATAATCGGCCTCCCGGGCTACACCTTC
CDR3 protein: CASSIIGLPGYTF

D gene: .
CDR3 length: 13
J gene: TRBJ2-3
clone size: .
V gene: TRBV7-9
CDR3 DNA: TGTGCCAGCAGCCCGACACGGGGGGATACGCAGTATTTT
CDR3 protein: CASSPTRGDTQYF

D gene: TRBD2
CDR3 length: 12
J gene: TRBJ2-2
clone size: .
V gene: TRBV10-3
CDR3 DNA: TGTGCCATCGGCGGGGGCACCGGGGAGCTGTTTTTT
CDR3 protein: CAIGGGTGELFF

D gene: .
CDR3 length: 13
J gene: TRBJ1-1
clone size: .
V gene: TRBV7-9
CDR3 DNA: TGTGCCAGCAGCTTTACAGGGAGCACTGAAGCTTTCTTT
CDR3 protein: CASSFTGSTEAFF

D gene: .
CDR3 length: 13
J gene: TRBJ2-1
clone size: .
V gene: TRBV6-1
CDR3 DNA: TGTGCCAGCAGCTCCAGTGGGTCCGGTGAGCAGTTCTTC
CDR3 protein: CASSSSGSGEQFF

D gene: .
CDR3 length: 14
J gene: TRBJ2-7
clone size: .
V gene: TRBV10-3
CDR3 DNA: TGTGCCATCAGGGCTGGGGGAACTACCTACGAGCAGTACTTC
CDR3 protein: CAIRAGGTTYEQYF

D gene: .
CDR3 length: 13
J gene: TRBJ2-1
clone size: .
V gene: TRBV6-5
CDR3 DNA: TGTGCCAGCAGTCCTCCTTTACCTGCTGAGCAGTTCTTC
CDR3 protein: CASSPPLPAEQFF

D gene: TRBD2
CDR3 length: 18
J gene: TRBJ2-3
clone size: .
V gene: TRBV4-3
CDR3 DNA: TGCGCCAGCAGCCAAGATCTTAACCCAGCGGGAGTCCCAGATACGCAGTATTTT
CDR3 protein: CASSQDLNPAGVPDTQYF

D gene: TRBD1
CDR3 length: 15
J gene: TRBJ2-7
clone size: .
V gene: TRBV7-9
CDR3 DNA: TGTGCCAGCAGCAACCGGGACAGCCACTCCTACGAGCAGTACTTC
CDR3 protein: CASSNRDSHSYEQYF

D gene: TRBD2
CDR3 length: 18
J gene: TRBJ2-2
clone size: .
V gene: TRBV4-1
CDR3 DNA: TGCGCCAGCAGCCCATCCTTAGGGGCGGGGGGCAACACCGGGGAGCTGTTTTTT
CDR3 protein: CASSPSLGAGGNTGELFF

D gene: .
CDR3 length: 15
J gene: TRBJ2-5
clone size: .
V gene: TRBV6-6
CDR3 DNA: TGTGCCAGCAGGTCGACGGGAGAGGCCCAAGAGACCCAGTACTTC
CDR3 protein: CASRSTGEAQETQYF

D gene: .
CDR3 length: 15
J gene: TRBJ2-5
clone size: .
V gene: TRBV5-4
CDR3 DNA: TGTGCCAGCAGCTTGGGGGGGAATACCCAAGAGACCCAGTACTTC
CDR3 protein: CASSLGGNTQETQYF

D gene: .
CDR3 length: 12
J gene: TRBJ1-2
clone size: .
V gene: TRBV11-2
CDR3 DNA: TGTGCCAGCAGCTTAGGGAGCTATGGCTACACCTTC
CDR3 protein: CASSLGSYGYTF

D gene: .
CDR3 length: 14
J gene: TRBJ2-3
clone size: .
V gene: TRBV5-1
CDR3 DNA: TGCGCCAGCAGCACCATACCAGGCACAGATACGCAGTATTTT
CDR3 protein: CASSTIPGTDTQYF

D gene: TRBD2
CDR3 length: 15
J gene: TRBJ2-4
clone size: few
V gene: TRBV28
CDR3 DNA: TGTGCCAGCAGTTTAAGGGAGGGAGCGAGTGACATTCAGTACTTC
CDR3 protein: CASSLREGASDIQYF

D gene: .
CDR3 length: 13
J gene: TRBJ1-4
clone size: .
V gene: TRBV7-2
CDR3 DNA: TGTGCCAGCAGCCCAGGCCCCTTGCCAGTCCTGTTTTTT
CDR3 protein: CASSPGPLPVLFF

D gene: .
CDR3 length: 12
J gene: TRBJ2-7
clone size: .
V gene: TRBV10-1
CDR3 DNA: TGCGCCAGCAGTTTACCAGTTGGCGAGCAGTACTTC
CDR3 protein: CASSLPVGEQYF

D gene: TRBD1
CDR3 length: 20
J gene: TRBJ2-1
clone size: .
V gene: TRBV15
CDR3 DNA: TGTGCCACCAGCAGAGATCGGGACAGGGGGCTCGAGGCCTCATACAATGAGCAGTTCTTC
CDR3 protein: CATSRDRDRGLEASYNEQFF

D gene: .
CDR3 length: 13
J gene: TRBJ1-1
clone size: .
V gene: TRBV7-8
CDR3 DNA: TGTGCCAGCAACCCAGATGGGGGCCCTGAAGCTTTCTTT
CDR3 protein: CASNPDGGPEAFF

D gene: TRBD1
CDR3 length: 15
J gene: TRBJ2-1
clone size: .
V gene: TRBV10-3
CDR3 DNA: TGTGCCATCAGTGCGGGACAGGGGGACTACAATGAGCAGTTCTTC
CDR3 protein: CAISAGQGDYNEQFF

D gene: TRBD1
CDR3 length: 14
J gene: TRBJ1-4
clone size: once
V gene: TRBV30
CDR3 DNA: TGTGCCTGGGGGACAGGGGGCTTTGATGAAAAACTGTTTTTT
CDR3 protein: CAWGTGGFDEKLFF

D gene: .
CDR3 length: 13
J gene: TRBJ2-7
clone size: once
V gene: TRBV11-3
CDR3 DNA: TGTGCCAGCAGCTTAGATGGGAAAAGGGAATTGTACTTC
CDR3 protein: CASSLDGKRELYF

D gene: .
CDR3 length: 13
J gene: TRBJ2-7
clone size: .
V gene: TRBV19
CDR3 DNA: TGTGCCAGTGGGAACAGGGTGGGCTACGAGCAGTACTTC
CDR3 protein: CASGNRVGYEQYF

D gene: TRBD2
CDR3 length: 16
J gene: TRBJ2-3
clone size: few
V gene: TRBV9
CDR3 DNA: TGTGCCAGCAGCGTGGGAGCGGGGGGTGGGGCAGATACGCAGTATTTT
CDR3 protein: CASSVGAGGGADTQYF

D gene: TRBD1
CDR3 length: 14
J gene: TRBJ1-3
clone size: .
V gene: TRBV11-2
CDR3 DNA: TGTGCCAGCAGCTTAAGTCAGGGGGCAGACACCATATATTTT
CDR3 protein: CASSLSQGADTIYF

D gene: TRBD2
CDR3 length: 17
J gene: TRBJ2-1
clone size: .
V gene: TRBV5-4
CDR3 DNA: TGTGCCACCAAAACTAGCGGGGGCGTCAGATCCTACAATGAGCAGTTCTTC
CDR3 protein: CATKTSGGVRSYNEQFF

D gene: .
CDR3 length: 12
J gene: TRBJ2-4
clone size: many
V gene: TRBV6-5
CDR3 DNA: TGTGCCAGCTCGGGAGCCAAAAACATTCAGTACTTC
CDR3 protein: CASSGAKNIQYF

D gene: .
CDR3 length: 14
J gene: TRBJ2-3
clone size: .
V gene: TRBV11-1
CDR3 DNA: TGTGCCAGCAGCCGAAGCGGTCCCACAGATACGCAGTATTTT
CDR3 protein: CASSRSGPTDTQYF

D gene: .
CDR3 length: 13
J gene: TRBJ2-1
clone size: .
V gene: TRBV25-1
CDR3 DNA: TGTGCCAGCGGGACCGGGGCCCACAATGAGCAGTTCTTC
CDR3 protein: CASGTGAHNEQFF

D gene: .
CDR3 length: 17
J gene: TRBJ2-3
clone size: .
V gene: TRBV11-2
CDR3 DNA: TGTGCCAGCAGCTTAGATCTGGTGACCCGAAGCACAGATACGCAGTATTTT
CDR3 protein: CASSLDLVTRSTDTQYF